A selection of T cell receptor beta chains follows, all from one sample in a study of cytomegalovirus exposure and HLA in healthy donors. The data were produced by immunoSEQ multiplex PCR, yet TCRdb's version contains in-frame clones alone and is incomplete. The sample holds around 230,000 clones; more than 70% are singletons and the top ten take approximately 0.49%. Input material: PBMCs. These receptors were collected from a boy aged 5-17 years in good health and CMV-seronegative. The CDR3 runs from the conserved cysteine through the conserved F or W. Fields, in order: CDR3 DNA, CDR3 protein, V gene, clone size, D gene, J gene. A D gene is named only where the DNA matches it firmly. Where a row states a size, it is once, few, many or the class of an expanded clone; other rows omit it.

DNA: TGTGCCAGCTCACCGCATTCAGGGGACGAAGCTTTCTTT
CDR3: CASSPHSGDEAFF
V: TRBV18
size: .
D: .
J: TRBJ1-1

DNA: TGTGCCAGCAGCTTAAGATCAGGACTAGCGGGAGGGAGGGGCGGGGAGCTGTTTTTT
CDR3: CASSLRSGLAGGRGGELFF
V: TRBV7-2
size: .
D: TRBD2
J: TRBJ2-2

DNA: TGCGCCAGCAGCTTGGGAGGAGATACGCAGTATTTT
CDR3: CASSLGGDTQYF
V: TRBV5-1
size: .
D: .
J: TRBJ2-3

DNA: TGTGCCAGCAGCTCCCCGGGACAGGGTTGGAATGAGCAGTTCTTC
CDR3: CASSSPGQGWNEQFF
V: TRBV7-6
size: .
D: TRBD1
J: TRBJ2-1

DNA: TGTGCCAGCTCATTACCGGGACAGGGGAGATCACCCCTCCACTTT
CDR3: CASSLPGQGRSPLHF
V: TRBV19
size: .
D: TRBD1
J: TRBJ1-6

DNA: TGTGCCTGGAGAGTACTAGCGACCTACGAGCAGTACTTC
CDR3: CAWRVLATYEQYF
V: TRBV30
size: .
D: TRBD2
J: TRBJ2-7

DNA: TGCGCCAGCAGCAGCGGGACAGGGATTCATGGCTACACCTTC
CDR3: CASSSGTGIHGYTF
V: TRBV5-1
size: .
D: TRBD1
J: TRBJ1-2

DNA: TGCGCCAGCAGCACGGACAGGTTACTCTACGAGCAGTACTTC
CDR3: CASSTDRLLYEQYF
V: TRBV5-1
size: few
D: TRBD1
J: TRBJ2-7

DNA: TGTGCCAGCAGTTACCGGGACAGGCTTGACTATGGCTACACCTTC
CDR3: CASSYRDRLDYGYTF
V: TRBV6-5
size: once
D: TRBD1
J: TRBJ1-2

DNA: TGCGCCAGCAGCTGGACTAGCGGGAGGGCCCATCAGGAGCTGTTTTTT
CDR3: CASSWTSGRAHQELFF
V: TRBV5-1
size: once
D: TRBD2
J: TRBJ2-2